These T cell receptor beta chains were read from a single sample in a study of monozygotic twins with inflammatory bowel disease. TCRdb re-called the 5' RACE reads and catalogs CDR3 proteins one per entry, DNA excluded. Recorded for this sample: more than 95,000 distinct CDR3 sequences. The sequenced sample was blood. The receptors here all came from a human donor with ulcerative colitis or Crohn's disease, or a healthy co-twin of an affected twin (not recorded which). Each CDR3 is given with its conserved first and last residue. Each record gives: J gene, V gene, CDR3 length, CDR3 protein.

>TRBJ2-3|TRBV10-3|14
CAISDLAGGVGQYF
>TRBJ2-5|TRBV19|15
CASSIRDSPGETQYF
>TRBJ1-5|TRBV11-2|13
CASSQGQNQPQHF
>TRBJ1-2|TRBV5-1|15
CASSLLSGLGNGYTF
>TRBJ1-1|TRBV6-5|14
CASSFMAGNTEAFF
>TRBJ2-5|TRBV7-2|13
CASSGGGFETQYF
>TRBJ2-1|TRBV18|12
CASSRGQNEQFF
>TRBJ2-1|TRBV7-2|14
CASSPVLTSLEQFF
>TRBJ2-2|TRBV7-9|15
CASSKDSPNTGELFF
>TRBJ2-1|TRBV7-9|16
CASSPPRGIGYNEQFF
>TRBJ2-5|TRBV7-2|14
CASSPTLALQTQYF
>TRBJ2-7|TRBV29-1|12
CSIRTGLGEQYF
>TRBJ2-5|TRBV20-1|12
CSARAGQETQYF
>TRBJ1-6|TRBV12-3/TRBV12-4|14
CASSLGSGNSPLHF
>TRBJ1-4|TRBV28|14
CASNLEARGEKLFF
>TRBJ1-2|TRBV7-2|15
CASSSQGTGSGGYTF
>TRBJ2-5|TRBV18|15
CASSPFERLQETQYF
>TRBJ2-3|TRBV12-3/TRBV12-4|17
CASSPGSSTPLTDTQYF
>TRBJ2-2|TRBV20-1|16
CSARLPGQANTGELFF
>TRBJ1-3|TRBV12-3/TRBV12-4|15
CASSFGSAAGNTIYF
>TRBJ2-3|TRBV29-1|13
CSVPKRLTDTQYF
>TRBJ2-7|TRBV20-1|14
CSASVPISSYEQYF
>TRBJ2-5|TRBV15|16
CATSRTRTSGVETQYF
>TRBJ1-2|TRBV5-5|13
CASSDWPGIGYTF
>TRBJ1-5|TRBV7-9|13
CASSETVYQPQHF
>TRBJ2-7|TRBV7-2|12
CASSLGHLGQYF
>TRBJ2-7|TRBV4-2|15
CASSQQSSGGYEQYF
>TRBJ2-4|TRBV5-6|12
CASSSEENIQYF
>TRBJ2-2|TRBV7-2|16
CASKRLGVTNSGELFF
>TRBJ2-7|TRBV6-5|11
CASSRGLVQYF
>TRBJ2-1|TRBV15|13
CATSIPQLAEQFF
>TRBJ1-3|TRBV7-2|15
CASSLSRVPGNTIYF
>TRBJ2-1|TRBV7-3|15
CASSLTGTANNEQFF
>TRBJ2-2|TRBV28|16
CASSSRTGISTGELFF
>TRBJ1-3|TRBV6-1|14
CASSVGGSGNTIYF
>TRBJ1-2|TRBV7-2|17
CASNNRGRGTLNYGYTF
>TRBJ2-6|TRBV6-1|17
CASIPGGWVSGANVLTF
>TRBJ1-2|TRBV5-1|14
CASSGLRSGYGYTF
>TRBJ2-5|TRBV7-2|15
CASSFSGGAVETQYF
>TRBJ2-7|TRBV4-3|14
CASSQARGSYEQYF
>TRBJ2-3|TRBV9|16
CASNREGTTSTDTQYF
>TRBJ2-7|TRBV15|16
CATSRDRYRANYEQYF
>TRBJ1-5|TRBV12-3/TRBV12-4|12
CASNTRNQPQHF
>TRBJ2-1|TRBV24-1|16
CATSDLVTSGNNEQFF
>TRBJ2-4|TRBV29-1|12
CSVGRLENIQYF
>TRBJ2-2|TRBV7-3|16
CASSTSGAPKTGELFF
>TRBJ1-2|TRBV3-1|14
CASSQEGRHRGYTF
>TRBJ1-4|TRBV7-8|15
CASSLRASTNEKLFF
>TRBJ2-7|TRBV11-1|21
CASSYWGGGTAKTRLSYEQYF
>TRBJ2-5|TRBV2|15
CASSVTGAPQETQYF
>TRBJ2-1|TRBV4-3|17
CASSQSHLRMLYNEQFF
>TRBJ2-7|TRBV5-1|14
CASSLQGDIYEQYF
>TRBJ2-3|TRBV4-3|20
CASSQAATSGSGGATDTQYF
>TRBJ1-5|TRBV7-2|15
CASSLTLNGNQPQHF
>TRBJ2-3|TRBV20-1|13
CSARDTSTDTQYF
>TRBJ2-5|TRBV7-9|17
CASSLLDNQTRQETQYF
>TRBJ1-2|TRBV6-1|14
CASSVMGGNYGYTF
>TRBJ1-5|TRBV5-1|15
CASSLDGGSNQPQHF
>TRBJ1-4|TRBV10-3|16
CAISEPASGLNEKLFF
>TRBJ2-5|TRBV12-3/TRBV12-4|17
CASSPPRASGSWETQYF